These 16 T cell receptor beta chains were sequenced from one sample in a study of early T cells in non-severe SARS-CoV-2 infection. MiXCR, applied by TCRdb to the 5' RACE reads, yields one record per CDR3 protein. The sample holds about 40,000 distinct CDR3 sequences, 4.7% seen once. The sample was whole blood. The receptor set was obtained from an adult who was a healthcare worker with PCR-confirmed SARS-CoV-2 infection or an uninfected control (not recorded which).

This clonotype was seen ten or more times. This sequence joins TRBV10-2 and TRBJ2-5; D might be TRBD1 (5 bases). The V gene lost 4 bases and the J gene lost 4 bases, with 7 bases spanning the gap. Germline values: CDR1 WSHSY, CDR2 SAAADI. This CDR3 has 12 amino acids. DNA of the CDR3: TGCGCCAGCAGTGTTCAGGGAGAGACCCAGTACTTC. It specifies CASSVQGETQYF.

This clonotype was observed a handful of times. The chain has TRBV30 and TRBJ2-5; the match to TRBD2 covers 7 bases. CDR1 is GTSNPN and CDR2 is SVGIG in the germline V gene (reference sequence). The CDR3 is 12 residues long. After removal of 8 bases from V and 3 bases from J, the junction contained 6 bases not matched to a gene. This CDR3 is CARSAGKETQYF. The CDR3 DNA reads TGTGCCCGGTCAGCGGGAAAAGAGACCCAGTACTTC.

The chain combines TRBV15 with TRBJ1-1; D possibly corresponds to TRBD1 (5 bases). From germline, CDR1 is LNHNV and CDR2 YYDKDF (reference sequence). Trimming left V 6 bases short and J 2 bases short, with 13 bases between. This CDR3 region has 14 residues. CDR3 coding DNA: TGTGCCACCAGTGACCCGGGGCTTAACACTGAAGCTTTCTTT. This gives the protein CATSDPGLNTEAFF.

This clonotype was picked up a small number of times. The chain has TRBV7-8 and TRBJ1-6, with 11 bases identical to TRBD1. Germline CDR1 is SGHVS and CDR2 is FQNEAQ. V lost 5 bases, J lost 9 bases, and 6 bases stayed unmatched. The CDR3 loop spans 15 amino acids. The CDR3 sequence: CASSRDRGWSSPLHF. CDR3 nucleotide sequence: TGTGCCAGCAGCCGGGACAGGGGGTGGAGTTCACCCCTCCACTTT.

This clonotype appeared many times. The chain uses TRBV20-1 and TRBJ2-1, with 13 positions matching TRBD2. V was pared by 6 bases and J by 5 bases, with 4 bases of the junction left unmatched. The CDR3 extends over 14 amino acids. Germline V gene lookup returns CDR1 DFQATT and CDR2 SNEGSKA (reference sequence). Written as DNA, the CDR3 is TGCAGTGCCCTAGGACTAGCGGGAGACAATGAGCAGTTCTTC. Its protein is CSALGLAGDNEQFF.

This clonotype was detected ten times or more. The chain combines TRBV7-9 with TRBJ2-1; perhaps TRBD2 as D (5 bases). The V end lost 1 base, the J end lost 3 bases, and 13 bases lay between the germline ends. The CDR3 has 16 amino acids. In germline, CDR1 is SEHNR, CDR2 FQNEAQ (reference sequence). CDR3 loop: CASSLGNSEGYNEQFF. The CDR3, as DNA: TGTGCCAGCAGCTTAGGGAACAGTGAGGGCTACAATGAGCAGTTCTTC.

The chain uses TRBV29-1 and TRBJ2-3, with D possibly TRBD2 on 6 matching bases. Trimming shortened V by 5 bases and J by 5 bases, and 14 bases separated the two germline ends. Germline CDR1 reads SQVTM; CDR2 reads ANQGSEA. This CDR3 has 13 amino acids. CDR3 DNA: TGCAGCGTTCGGACGGGAGTGATAGATACGCAGTATTTT. Amino acid sequence: CSVRTGVIDTQYF.

Many counts were recorded for this clonotype. This sequence joins TRBV7-2 and TRBJ1-5; D unresolved. The CDR3 sequence is 16 residues long. CDR1 is SGHTA, CDR2 FQGNSA, per germline. The V gene lost 1 base and the J gene lost 3 bases, with 13 bases spanning the gap. CDR3 bases: TGTGCCAGCAGCTTAGTCTTCGCAGGTTTCAATCAGCCCCAGCATTTT. Its translation: CASSLVFAGFNQPQHF.

This clonotype appeared a few times. CDR3 amino acids: CASSPSRGPTHEQFF. The CDR3 DNA follows: TGTGCCAGCAGCCCATCCCGCGGTCCCACACATGAGCAGTTCTTC. The chain recombines TRBV7-9 with TRBJ2-1; D unresolved. Germline V gene data show CDR1 as SEHNR and CDR2 as FQNEAQ (reference sequence). The CDR3 extends over 15 amino acids. V was cut by 5 bases and J by 8 bases, with 19 bases left in between. Based on the CDR3 plus reference TRBV7-9 and TRBJ2-1, the full variable domain is DTGVSQNPRHKITKRGQNVTFRCDPISEHNRLYWYRQTLGQGPEFLTYFQNEAQLEKSRLLSDRFSAERPKGSFSTLEIQRTEQGDSAMYLCASSPSRGPTHEQFFGPGTRLTVL.

This clonotype was counted ten times or more. V and J are TRBV20-1 and TRBJ2-3; 7 bases map to TRBD2. V lost 4 bases and J lost 2; bases outside the gene matches: 9. The CDR3 has 15 amino acids. The germline gives CDR1 DFQATT, CDR2 SNEGSKA (reference sequence). The CDR3 here is CSATNFGTTTDTQYF. DNA of the CDR3: TGCAGTGCTACGAATTTTGGGACTACCACAGATACGCAGTATTTT.

This clonotype was seen repeatedly, ten times or more. V and J are TRBV11-3 and TRBJ2-5; possible D gene TRBD1, 6 bases. Germline V lookup: CDR1 SGHNT, CDR2 YENEEA. Trimming took off 7 bases at V and 5 bases at J, with 23 bases between the two ends. CDR3 length: 16 amino acids. CDR3 nucleotides: TGTGCCAGCATGGTAATACAGGGTTTTTTCTGGGAGACCCAGTACTTC. Its translation is CASMVIQGFFWETQYF. Complete variable domain (other parts from reference TRBV11-3 and TRBJ2-5): EAGVVQSPRYKIIEKKQPVAFWCNPISGHNTLYWYLQNLGQGPELLIRYENEEAVDDSQLPKDRFSAERLKGVDSTLKIQPAELGDSAVYLCASMVIQGFFWETQYFGPGTRLLVL.

This clonotype has at least ten counts. The chain employs TRBV3-1 and TRBJ2-4; 7 bases are shared with TRBD2. Germline V gene sequence: CDR1 LGHDT, CDR2 YNNKEL (reference sequence). V was pared by 0 bases and J by 8 bases, with 16 bases of the junction left unmatched. The CDR3 has 18 amino acids. The CDR3: CASSQDGLSAGVSDIQYF. The CDR3 DNA reads as TGTGCCAGCAGCCAAGATGGGTTATCGGCGGGAGTGTCGGACATTCAGTACTTC.

As regards this clonotype: The CDR3 does not close with the conserved phenylalanine or tryptophan, likely indicating a read error. The DNA is omitted, as the CDR3 cannot be located on it reliably, and the CDR3 follows TCRdb's listing. This chain's CDR3 is CASSEEATASN. The chain is built from TRBV25-1 and TRBJ1-5. Germline CDR1 and CDR2: MGHDK and SYGVNS. A total of 11 residues make up the CDR3, ends included.

This clonotype has only a few counts. The chain uses TRBV6-1 and TRBJ2-7; TRBD1 matches at 10 bases. CDR1 is MNHNS and CDR2 is SASEGT in the germline V gene. The V segment lost 8 bases and the J segment 6 bases; nucleotides outside the gene matches: 10. This CDR3 has 14 amino acids. The CDR3 DNA is TGTGCCAGCGAGGTTGGGACAGGGGCCCTCGAGCAGTACTTC. Translation gives CASEVGTGALEQYF.

This clonotype occurred many times. The chain is built from TRBV5-1 and TRBJ1-5, with D perhaps TRBD1 (5 bases). This CDR3 spans 15 amino acids. V was shortened by 1 base and J by 6 bases, with 14 bases between the two germline ends. The V gene's germline CDR1 is SGHRS and CDR2 YFSETQ. The CDR3 here is CASSLTGDGGQPQHF. CDR3 nucleotides: TGCGCCAGCAGCTTGACGGGGGACGGTGGTCAGCCCCAGCATTTT. Using reference TRBV5-1 and TRBJ1-5 for the parts outside the CDR3, the full variable domain is KAGVTQTPRYLIKTRGQQVTLSCSPISGHRSVSWYQQTPGQGLQFLFEYFSETQRNKGNFPGRFSGRQFSNSRSEMNVSTLELGDSALYLCASSLTGDGGQPQHFGDGTRLSIL.

Ten or more counts support this clonotype. V and J are TRBV20-1 and TRBJ2-3; 12 nucleotides agree with TRBD2. Germline V gene lookup returns CDR1 DFQATT and CDR2 SNEGSKA (reference sequence). With V trimmed by 7 bases and J by 4 bases, 3 bases remained unmatched. This CDR3 is 13 amino acids long. CDR3 bases: TGCAGTGAGACTAGCGGGGGATCAGATACGCAGTATTTT. Translated: CSETSGGSDTQYF.